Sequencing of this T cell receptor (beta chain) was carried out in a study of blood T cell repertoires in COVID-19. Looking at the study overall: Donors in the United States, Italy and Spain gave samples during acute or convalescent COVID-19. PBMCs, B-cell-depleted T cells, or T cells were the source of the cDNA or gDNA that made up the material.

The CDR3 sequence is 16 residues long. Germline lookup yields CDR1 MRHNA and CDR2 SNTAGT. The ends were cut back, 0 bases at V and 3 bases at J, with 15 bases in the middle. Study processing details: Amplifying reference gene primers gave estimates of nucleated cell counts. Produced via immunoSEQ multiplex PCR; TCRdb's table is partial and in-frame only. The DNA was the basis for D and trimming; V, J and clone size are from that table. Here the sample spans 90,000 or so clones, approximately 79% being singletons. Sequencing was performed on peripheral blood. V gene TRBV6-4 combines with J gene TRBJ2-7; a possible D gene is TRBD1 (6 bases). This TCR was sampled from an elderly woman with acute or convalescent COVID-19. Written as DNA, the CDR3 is TGTGCCAGCAGTGACTCATTTTGCCAGGACAGCTACGAGCAGTACTTC. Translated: CASSDSFCQDSYEQYF.